A selection of T cell receptor beta chains follows, all from one sample in a study of CXCR3-negative and CXCR3-positive naive CD8 T cells. TCRdb re-called the 5' RACE reads; every CDR3 protein appears as one record, without DNA. In total, the table holds roughly 50,000 distinct CDR3 sequences. Material for sequencing was memory CD8+ T cells from blood. Receptor source: a human donor in good health. Some clones in this sample may be carry-over from other donors' samples. The CDR3 runs from the conserved cysteine through the conserved F or W. Each record gives: J gene, V gene, CDR3 protein.

>TRBJ1-5|TRBV12-3/TRBV12-4
CASSFPGLGNQPQHF
>TRBJ2-7|TRBV5-1
CASSAQGSYEQYF
>TRBJ1-6|TRBV20-1
CSAKAGEGSPLHF
>TRBJ2-7|TRBV20-1
CSARHRDRGYEQYF
>TRBJ1-2|TRBV20-1
CSAPVGGGDDTF
>TRBJ2-3|TRBV11-3
CATSSDPDTTSTDTQYF
>TRBJ2-5|TRBV4-1
CASSQDLALAGGGQYF
>TRBJ2-1|TRBV7-9
CASSLVGPVYNEQFF
>TRBJ2-1|TRBV12-3/TRBV12-4
CASSLTSGEGEQFF
>TRBJ2-7|TRBV29-1
CSALAGTRSEQYF
>TRBJ2-7|TRBV29-1
CSVKANYYEQYF
>TRBJ1-2|TRBV21-1
CASSKIWAELGYTF